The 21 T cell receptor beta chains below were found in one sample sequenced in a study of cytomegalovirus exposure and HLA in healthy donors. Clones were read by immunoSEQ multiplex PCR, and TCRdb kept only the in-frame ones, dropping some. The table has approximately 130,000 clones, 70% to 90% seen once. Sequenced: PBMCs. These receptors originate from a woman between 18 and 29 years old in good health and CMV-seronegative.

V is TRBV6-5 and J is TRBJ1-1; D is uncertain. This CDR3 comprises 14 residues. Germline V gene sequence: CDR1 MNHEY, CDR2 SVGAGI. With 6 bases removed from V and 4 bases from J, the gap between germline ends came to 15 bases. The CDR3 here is CASRSITPVTEAFF. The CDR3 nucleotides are TGTGCCAGCAGATCAATTACCCCGGTCACTGAAGCTTTCTTT.

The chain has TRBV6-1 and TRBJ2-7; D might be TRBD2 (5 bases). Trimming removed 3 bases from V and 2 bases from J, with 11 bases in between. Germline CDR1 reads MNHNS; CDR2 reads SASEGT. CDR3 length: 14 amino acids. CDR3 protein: CASSELRVAYEQYF. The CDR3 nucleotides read TGTGCCAGCAGTGAGCTGCGGGTTGCCTACGAGCAGTACTTC.

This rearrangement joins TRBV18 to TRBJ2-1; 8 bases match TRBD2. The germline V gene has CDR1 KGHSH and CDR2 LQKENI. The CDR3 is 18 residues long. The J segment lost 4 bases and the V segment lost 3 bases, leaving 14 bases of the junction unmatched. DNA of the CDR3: TGTGCCAGCTCACCCCCGGGGATTGCGGGGGGTACTTACAATGAGCAGTTCTTC. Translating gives CASSPPGIAGGTYNEQFF.

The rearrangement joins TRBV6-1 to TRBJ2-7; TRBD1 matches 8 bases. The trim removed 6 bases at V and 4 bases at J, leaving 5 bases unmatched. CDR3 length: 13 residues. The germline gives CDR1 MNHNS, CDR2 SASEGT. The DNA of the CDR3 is TGTGCCAGCAGAGACGACAGGGGTTACGAGCAGTACTTC. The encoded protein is CASRDDRGYEQYF.

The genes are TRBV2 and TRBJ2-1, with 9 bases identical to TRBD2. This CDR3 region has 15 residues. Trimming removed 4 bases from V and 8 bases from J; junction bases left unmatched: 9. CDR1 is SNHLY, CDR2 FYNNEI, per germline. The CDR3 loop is CASSGGEGLAHEQFF. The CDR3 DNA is TGTGCCAGCAGTGGAGGGGAGGGACTAGCACATGAGCAGTTCTTC.

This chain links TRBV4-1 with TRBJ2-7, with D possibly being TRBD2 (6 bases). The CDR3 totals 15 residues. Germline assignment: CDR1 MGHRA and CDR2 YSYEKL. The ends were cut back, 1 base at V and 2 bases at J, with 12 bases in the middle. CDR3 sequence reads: CASSQVLGGTYEQYF. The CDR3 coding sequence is TGCGCCAGCAGCCAAGTCTTGGGGGGTACCTACGAGCAGTACTTC.

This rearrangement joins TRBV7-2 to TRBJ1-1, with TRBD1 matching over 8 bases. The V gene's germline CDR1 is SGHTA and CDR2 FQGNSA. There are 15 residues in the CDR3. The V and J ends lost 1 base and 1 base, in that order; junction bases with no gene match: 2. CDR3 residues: CASSLGGTGNTEAFF. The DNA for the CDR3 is TGTGCCAGCAGCTTAGGTGGGACAGGGAACACTGAAGCTTTCTTT.

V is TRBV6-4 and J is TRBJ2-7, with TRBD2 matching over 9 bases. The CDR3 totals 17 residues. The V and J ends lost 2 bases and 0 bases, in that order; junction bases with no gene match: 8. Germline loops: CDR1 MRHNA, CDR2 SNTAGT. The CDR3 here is CASSDPVYSGSSYEQYF. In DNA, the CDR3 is TGTGCCAGCAGTGACCCCGTGTATAGCGGGAGCTCCTACGAGCAGTACTTC.

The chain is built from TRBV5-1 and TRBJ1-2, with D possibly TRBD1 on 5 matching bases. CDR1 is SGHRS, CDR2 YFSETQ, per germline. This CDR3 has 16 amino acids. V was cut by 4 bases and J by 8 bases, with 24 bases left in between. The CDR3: CASSPYLRQGMWGYTF. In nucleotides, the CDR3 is TGCGCCAGCAGCCCCTACTTGCGGCAGGGAATGTGGGGCTACACCTTC.

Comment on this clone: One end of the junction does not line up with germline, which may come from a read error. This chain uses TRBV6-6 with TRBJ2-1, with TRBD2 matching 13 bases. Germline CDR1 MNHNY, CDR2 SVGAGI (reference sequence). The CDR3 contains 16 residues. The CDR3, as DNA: TGTGCCAGCACTTACGGACTAGCGGGGGCCTACAATGAGCAGTTCTTC. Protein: CASTYGLAGAYNEQFF.

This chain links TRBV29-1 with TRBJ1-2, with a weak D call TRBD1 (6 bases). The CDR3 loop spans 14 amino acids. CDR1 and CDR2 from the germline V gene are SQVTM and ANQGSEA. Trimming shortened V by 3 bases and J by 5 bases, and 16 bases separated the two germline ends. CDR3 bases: TGCAGCGTTGAGGCCAGGGGCGCGTGGTATGGCTACACCTTC. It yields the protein CSVEARGAWYGYTF.

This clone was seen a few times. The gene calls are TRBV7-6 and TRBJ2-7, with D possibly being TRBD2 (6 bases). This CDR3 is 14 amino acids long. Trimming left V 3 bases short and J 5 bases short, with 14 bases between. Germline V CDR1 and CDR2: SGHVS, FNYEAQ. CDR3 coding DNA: TGTGCCAGCAGCTTGGGGGGTATTCAAAACGAGCAGTACTTC. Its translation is CASSLGGIQNEQYF.

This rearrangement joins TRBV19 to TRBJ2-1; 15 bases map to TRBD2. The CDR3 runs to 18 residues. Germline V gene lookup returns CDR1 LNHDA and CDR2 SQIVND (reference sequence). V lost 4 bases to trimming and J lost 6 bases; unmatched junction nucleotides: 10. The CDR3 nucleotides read TGTGCCAGTAGTACGATAGAAGGACTAGCGGGGGGGAGCAATGAGCAGTTCTTC. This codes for CASSTIEGLAGGSNEQFF.

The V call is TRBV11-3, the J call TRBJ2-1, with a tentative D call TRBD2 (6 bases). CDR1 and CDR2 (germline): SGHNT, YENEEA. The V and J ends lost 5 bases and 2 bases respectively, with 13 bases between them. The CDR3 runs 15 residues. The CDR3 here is CASSPTSRPYNEQFF. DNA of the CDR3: TGTGCCAGCAGCCCGACTAGTAGGCCCTACAATGAGCAGTTCTTC. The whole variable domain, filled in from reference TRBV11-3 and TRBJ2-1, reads EAGVVQSPRYKIIEKKQPVAFWCNPISGHNTLYWYLQNLGQGPELLIRYENEEAVDDSQLPKDRFSAERLKGVDSTLKIQPAELGDSAVYLCASSPTSRPYNEQFFGPGTRLTVL.

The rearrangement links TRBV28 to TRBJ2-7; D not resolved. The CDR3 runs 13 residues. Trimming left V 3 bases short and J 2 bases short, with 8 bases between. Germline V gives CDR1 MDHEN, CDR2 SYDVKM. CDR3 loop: CASSLGRTYEQYF. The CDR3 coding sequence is TGTGCCAGCAGTTTGGGCAGGACCTACGAGCAGTACTTC.

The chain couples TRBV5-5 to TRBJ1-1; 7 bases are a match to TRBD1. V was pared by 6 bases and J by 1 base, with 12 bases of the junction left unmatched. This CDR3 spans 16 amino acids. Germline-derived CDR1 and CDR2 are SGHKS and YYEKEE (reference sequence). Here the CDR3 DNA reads TGTGCCAGCAATAGGGGGCCCAATCAGGGGAACACTGAAGCTTTCTTT. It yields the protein CASNRGPNQGNTEAFF. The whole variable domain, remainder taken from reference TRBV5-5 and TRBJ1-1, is DAGVTQSPTHLIKTRGQQVTLRCSPISGHKSVSWYQQVLGQGPQFIFQYYEKEERGRGNFPDRFSARQFPNYSSELNVNALLLGDSALYLCASNRGPNQGNTEAFFGQGTRLTVV.

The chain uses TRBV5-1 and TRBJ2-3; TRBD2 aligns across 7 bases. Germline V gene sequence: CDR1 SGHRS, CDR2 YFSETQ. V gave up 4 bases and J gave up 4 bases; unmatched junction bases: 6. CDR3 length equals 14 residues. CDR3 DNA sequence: TGCGCCAGCAGCAGCGGGGTCGGGTCAGATACGCAGTATTTT. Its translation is CASSSGVGSDTQYF.

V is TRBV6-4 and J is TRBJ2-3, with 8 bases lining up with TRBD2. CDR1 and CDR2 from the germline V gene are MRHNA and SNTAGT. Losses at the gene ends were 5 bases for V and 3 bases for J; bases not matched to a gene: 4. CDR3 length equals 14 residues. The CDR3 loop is CASSPAGVTDTQYF. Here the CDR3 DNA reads TGTGCCAGCAGTCCAGCGGGAGTAACAGATACGCAGTATTTT.

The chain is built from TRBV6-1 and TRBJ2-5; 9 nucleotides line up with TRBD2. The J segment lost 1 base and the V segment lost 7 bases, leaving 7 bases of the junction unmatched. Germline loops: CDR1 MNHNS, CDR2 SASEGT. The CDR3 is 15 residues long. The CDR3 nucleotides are TGTGCCAGCATATGGCTAGCGGGGTCCCAAGAGACCCAGTACTTC. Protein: CASIWLAGSQETQYF.

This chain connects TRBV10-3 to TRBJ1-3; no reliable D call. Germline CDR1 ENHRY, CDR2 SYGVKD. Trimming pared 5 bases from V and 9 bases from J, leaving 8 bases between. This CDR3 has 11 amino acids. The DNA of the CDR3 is TGTGCCATCAGTACTGTGGTCACCATATATTTT. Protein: CAISTVVTIYF.

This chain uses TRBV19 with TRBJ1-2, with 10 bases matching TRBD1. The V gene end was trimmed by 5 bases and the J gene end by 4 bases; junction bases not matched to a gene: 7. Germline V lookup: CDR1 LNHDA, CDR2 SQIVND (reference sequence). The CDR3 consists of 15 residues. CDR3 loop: CASSPGDRGAYGYTF. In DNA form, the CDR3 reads TGTGCCAGTAGTCCCGGGGACAGGGGTGCCTATGGCTACACCTTC.